This is a list of T cell receptor beta chains from one sample in a study of T cell repertoires in cytomegalovirus infection. For these TCRs, the target antigens are not known. TCRdb used MiXCR to reprocess the reads, holding one entry per CDR3 protein. Found here are roughly 990,000 distinct CDR3 sequences, 31% of them singletons; the top ten hold over 12%. Sample: cultured CD8+ T cells from PBMCs, taken from culture after CMV antigen stimulation. The receptors come from a human donor in good health (CMV status not recorded). Some clones in this sample may be carry-over from other donors' samples. CDR3s include the opening cysteine and the closing phenylalanine or tryptophan. D genes are given only for firm matches. Not all rows give a size; the values are once, few, many and, for expanded clones, a class.

v_gene: TRBV20-1; abundance: few; j_gene: TRBJ2-1; len: 14; d_gene: -; CDR3nt: TGCAGTGCTAGCGGCAGAGTTTATATCTATGAGCAGTTCTTC; CDR3aa: CSASGRVYIYEQFF
v_gene: TRBV20-1; abundance: -; j_gene: TRBJ2-3; len: 15; d_gene: TRBD1; CDR3nt: TGCAGTGCTAGACCGGGACAGGGGGCGAAAGATACGCAGTATTTT; CDR3aa: CSARPGQGAKDTQYF
v_gene: TRBV7-8; abundance: many; j_gene: TRBJ2-5; len: 15; d_gene: TRBD2; CDR3nt: TGTGCCAGCAGCTTAGCGAAGACTAGCATGGGGACCCAGTACTTC; CDR3aa: CASSLAKTSMGTQYF
v_gene: TRBV6-5; abundance: -; j_gene: TRBJ1-6; len: 14; d_gene: -; CDR3nt: TGTGCCAGCAGTTATGAGGCAGATAATTCACCCCTCCACTTT; CDR3aa: CASSYEADNSPLHF
v_gene: TRBV28; abundance: -; j_gene: TRBJ1-5; len: 15; d_gene: -; CDR3nt: TGTGCCAGCAGAGCAACCGGCTCCTGGGGTCAGCCCCAGCATTTT; CDR3aa: CASRATGSWGQPQHF
v_gene: TRBV7-9; abundance: -; j_gene: TRBJ1-6; len: 16; d_gene: -; CDR3nt: TGTGCCAGCAGCTTAGGGGTCGTCAGCCTTAATTCACCCCTCCACTTT; CDR3aa: CASSLGVVSLNSPLHF
v_gene: TRBV5-1; abundance: few; j_gene: TRBJ1-2; len: 15; d_gene: -; CDR3nt: TGCGCCAGCAGCTACGGACATTTCGCTAACTATGGCTACACCTTC; CDR3aa: CASSYGHFANYGYTF
v_gene: TRBV19; abundance: -; j_gene: TRBJ1-2; len: 15; d_gene: TRBD1; CDR3nt: TGTGCCAGTAGCGGACAGGGTTTCGTGGACTATGGCTACACCTTC; CDR3aa: CASSGQGFVDYGYTF
v_gene: TRBV6-2/TRBV6-3; abundance: -; j_gene: TRBJ2-5; len: 13; d_gene: -; CDR3nt: TGTGCCAGCTGGCAAGCCATGGGGGAGACCCAGTACTTC; CDR3aa: CASWQAMGETQYF
v_gene: TRBV6-2/TRBV6-3; abundance: -; j_gene: TRBJ2-1; len: 13; d_gene: -; CDR3nt: TGTGCCAGCACAGGGCATTTTTACAATGAGCAGTTCTTC; CDR3aa: CASTGHFYNEQFF
v_gene: TRBV27; abundance: -; j_gene: TRBJ1-6; len: 14; d_gene: -; CDR3nt: TGTGCCAGCAGTTTAGGGCCCGGGAATTCACCCCTCCACTTT; CDR3aa: CASSLGPGNSPLHF
v_gene: TRBV28; abundance: -; j_gene: TRBJ2-5; len: 13; d_gene: -; CDR3nt: TGTGCCAGCAGCGAGGGGGGCGGTGAGACCCAGTACTTC; CDR3aa: CASSEGGGETQYF
v_gene: TRBV12-3/TRBV12-4; abundance: -; j_gene: TRBJ2-2; len: 14; d_gene: TRBD1; CDR3nt: TGTGCCAGCAGTCCAGGACAGGGGTCCGGGGAGCTGTTTTTT; CDR3aa: CASSPGQGSGELFF
v_gene: TRBV4-1; abundance: -; j_gene: TRBJ2-7; len: 15; d_gene: TRBD2; CDR3nt: TGTGTCAGCAGCCAAGGACTAGCGGAGCGCTACGAGCAGTACTTC; CDR3aa: CVSSQGLAERYEQYF
v_gene: TRBV2; abundance: once; j_gene: TRBJ2-5; len: 14; d_gene: -; CDR3nt: TGTGCCAGCATGGAGGGACAGAACCAAGAGACCCAGTACTTC; CDR3aa: CASMEGQNQETQYF
v_gene: TRBV20-1; abundance: -; j_gene: TRBJ1-2; len: 16; d_gene: -; CDR3nt: TGCAGTATCCCTCGGGGGGTCGACTATTCTAACTATGGCTACACCTTC; CDR3aa: CSIPRGVDYSNYGYTF
v_gene: TRBV12-3/TRBV12-4; abundance: few; j_gene: TRBJ1-5; len: 15; d_gene: -; CDR3nt: TGTGCCAGCAGTTTCCAGGGTGAAGTTGGGCAGCCCCAGCATTTT; CDR3aa: CASSFQGEVGQPQHF
v_gene: TRBV7-9; abundance: many; j_gene: TRBJ1-4; len: 15; d_gene: TRBD1; CDR3nt: TGTGCCAGCAGCCCAGAAGGGGGCACTAATGAAAAACTGTTTTTT; CDR3aa: CASSPEGGTNEKLFF
v_gene: TRBV13; abundance: few; j_gene: TRBJ2-7; len: 15; d_gene: TRBD2; CDR3nt: TGTGCCAGCAGCCATCGGGGTAGCGGGGCCCACGAGCAGTACTTC; CDR3aa: CASSHRGSGAHEQYF
v_gene: TRBV7-6; abundance: few; j_gene: TRBJ1-2; len: 14; d_gene: -; CDR3nt: TGTGCCAGCAGAATAGGGACGAGCGCCTATGGCTACACCTTC; CDR3aa: CASRIGTSAYGYTF
v_gene: TRBV27; abundance: -; j_gene: TRBJ2-3; len: 15; d_gene: -; CDR3nt: TGTGCCAGCAGTCGGCTACAGGGAAGAGAGGATACGCAGTATTTT; CDR3aa: CASSRLQGREDTQYF
v_gene: TRBV7-2; abundance: many; j_gene: TRBJ2-2; len: 16; d_gene: TRBD2; CDR3nt: TGTGCCAGCAGCGATCAGGAGCGGGGGAGCACCGGGGAGCTGTTTTTT; CDR3aa: CASSDQERGSTGELFF